This TCR beta chain was obtained from a study of blood T cell repertoires in COVID-19. Overall study context: Researchers got acute and convalescent COVID-19 samples from the United States, Italy and Spain. T cells, B-cell-depleted T cells, or PBMCs supplied cDNA or gDNA.

CDR1 is MNHEY, CDR2 SVGAGI, per germline. With 4 bases removed from V and 2 bases from J, the gap between germline ends came to 12 bases. The CDR3 has 14 residues. In the original processing: By means of reference gene primer amplification, nucleated cell counts were estimated. The method was immunoSEQ multiplex PCR; TCRdb's version includes in-frame clones alone and lacks a portion of them. That table supplies the V and J calls and clone size; D and trimming were determined from the DNA. The table shows around 150,000 clones, with 60% to 80% occurring only once. This clone was observed a few times. The sequence came from a man in his 60s who had recovered from COVID-19. Sequencing used peripheral blood. The chain employs TRBV6-5 and TRBJ2-7; the D is unclear. CDR3 protein: CASSLSEDAYEQYF. CDR3 in DNA: TGTGCCAGCAGTTTAAGCGAAGACGCCTACGAGCAGTACTTC.